This T cell receptor (beta chain) was documented in a study of CD8 T cells in Susac syndrome. Concerning this clonotype itself: Antigen: not known.

The CDR3 contains 13 residues. V gave up 7 bases and J gave up 1 base, with 10 bases separating them. Germline assignment: CDR1 SQVTM and CDR2 ANQGSEA. Negative isolation was used for CD8+ and CD4+ T cells and FACS enrichment for TEMRA cells. Study results and caveats: Peak Susac CD8+ clonal expansion occurred in TEMRA cells and active patients. Total CD8+ repertoires held approximately 17 Susac-specific public clones, while CD8+ TEMRA repertoires held four or five.

The RNA, about 0.45 to 1 ug, was put through reverse transcription using random hexamers. By means of immunoSEQ multiplex PCR, TCR beta CDR3 spanning 54 Vbeta and 13 Jbeta underwent amplification. One entry per CDR3 protein, called by TCRdb with MiXCR from the immunoSEQ multiplex PCR reads. The sample holds fewer than 60,000 distinct CDR3 sequences, around 93% seen once. The sequenced sample was CD8+ T cells from PBMCs. The source of this sequence is a human donor with Susac syndrome. This sequence joins TRBV29-1 and TRBJ2-2; maybe TRBD2 (6 bases). The CDR3 sequence: CSGRGENTGELFF. For the CDR3, the DNA is TGCAGCGGGCGGGGAGAGAACACCGGGGAGCTGTTTTTT.